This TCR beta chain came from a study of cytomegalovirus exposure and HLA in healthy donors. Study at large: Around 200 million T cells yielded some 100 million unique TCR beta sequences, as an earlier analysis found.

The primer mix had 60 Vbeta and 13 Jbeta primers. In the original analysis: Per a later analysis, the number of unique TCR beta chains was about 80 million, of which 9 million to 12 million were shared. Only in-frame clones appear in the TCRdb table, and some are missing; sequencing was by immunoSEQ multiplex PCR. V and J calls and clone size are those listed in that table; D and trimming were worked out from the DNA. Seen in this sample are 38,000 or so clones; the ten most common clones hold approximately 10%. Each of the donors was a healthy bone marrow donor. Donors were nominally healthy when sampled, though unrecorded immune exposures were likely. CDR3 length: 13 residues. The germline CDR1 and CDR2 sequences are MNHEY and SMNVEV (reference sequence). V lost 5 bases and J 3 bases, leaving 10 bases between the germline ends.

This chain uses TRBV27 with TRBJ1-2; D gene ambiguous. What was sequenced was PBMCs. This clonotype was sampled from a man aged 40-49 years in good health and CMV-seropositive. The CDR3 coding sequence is TGTGCCAGCAGTAAGTTAGAGGACTATGGCTACACCTTC. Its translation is CASSKLEDYGYTF.